The rows below give T cell receptor beta chains drawn from one sample of a study of cytomegalovirus exposure and HLA in healthy donors. Clones were sequenced by immunoSEQ multiplex PCR, and TCRdb holds only the in-frame ones, with some missing. The sample carries roughly 150,000 clones, over 85% recorded once. Sequenced sample: PBMCs. The receptors stem from a woman in her late teens or twenties in good health and CMV-seropositive. CDR3s include the opening cysteine and the closing phenylalanine or tryptophan. A D gene is named only where the DNA matches it firmly. For some rows the clone size is stated as once, few or many, or as a class when expanded; others skip it.

>TRBV4-3|TRBJ2-7|TRBD2|.
CASSHESGSTSYEQYF
TGCGCCAGCAGCCATGAGAGCGGGAGTACCTCCTACGAGCAGTACTTC
>TRBV28|TRBJ2-7|TRBD2|.
CAIKTSGVRHEQYF
TGTGCCATAAAGACTAGCGGGGTCCGTCACGAGCAGTACTTC
>TRBV5-1|TRBJ1-1|.|.
CASSSSGQNTEAFF
TGCGCCAGCAGCTCGTCGGGACAGAACACTGAAGCTTTCTTT
>TRBV5-1|TRBJ2-1|TRBD2|once
CASKTSGTAEGEFF
TGCGCCAGCAAGACTAGCGGCACCGCTGAGGGGGAGTTCTTC
>TRBV18|TRBJ1-1|.|.
CASSQGIERGNTEAFF
TGTGCCAGCTCCCAGGGGATCGAACGGGGGAACACTGAAGCTTTCTTT
>TRBV7-2|TRBJ1-1|.|.
CASSFGAVNTEAFF
TGTGCCAGCAGCTTTGGGGCGGTGAACACTGAAGCTTTCTTT
>TRBV4-2|TRBJ1-1|.|.
CASSQTGGEAFF
TGTGCCAGCAGCCAGACCGGCGGGGAAGCTTTCTTT
>TRBV19|TRBJ2-1|TRBD2|.
CASSRLAGEQFF
TGTGCCAGTAGCCGACTAGCGGGGGAGCAGTTCTTC
>TRBV4-2|TRBJ2-1|.|.
CASSQVTLGGVGWVNEQFF
TGTGCCAGCAGCCAAGTGACTTTAGGGGGGGTAGGATGGGTCAATGAGCAGTTCTTC
>TRBV28|TRBJ2-3|TRBD2|.
CASYTSGITDTQYF
TGTGCCAGCTATACTAGCGGGATCACAGATACGCAGTATTTT
>TRBV7-9|TRBJ2-7|.|.
CASSFQDRYYEQYF
TGTGCCAGCAGCTTCCAAGACAGATACTACGAGCAGTACTTC
>TRBV4-1|TRBJ2-1|TRBD2|.
CASALQTSGRPKYNEQFF
TGCGCCAGCGCCCTTCAAACTAGCGGGAGGCCAAAATACAATGAGCAGTTCTTC
>TRBV28|TRBJ2-2|TRBD2|.
CATGLLAGGPNTGELFF
TGTGCCACCGGCCTACTAGCGGGAGGACCGAACACCGGGGAGCTGTTTTTT
>TRBV7-3|TRBJ1-2|.|.
CASSFDTNYGYTF
TGTGCCAGCAGCTTTGACACAAACTATGGCTACACCTTC
>TRBV9|TRBJ2-7|.|few
CASSPGGPDREQYF
TGTGCCAGCAGCCCAGGGGGGCCTGACCGCGAGCAGTACTTC
>TRBV18|TRBJ2-1|TRBD2|.
CASSPTSGSSYNEQFF
TGTGCCAGCTCACCAACTAGCGGAAGCTCCTACAATGAGCAGTTCTTC
>TRBV5-4|TRBJ2-7|.|.
CASSLHSYEQYF
TGTGCCAGCAGCTTGCACTCCTACGAGCAGTACTTC
>TRBV7-9|TRBJ1-2|TRBD1|.
CASSALTGTGTNYGYTF
TGTGCCAGCAGCGCCCTGACCGGGACAGGGACTAACTATGGCTACACCTTC
>TRBV4-2|TRBJ1-4|.|.
CASSHYESLALNEKLFF
TGTGCCAGCAGCCATTACGAGTCTTTAGCCCTTAATGAAAAACTGTTTTTT
>TRBV2|TRBJ2-7|.|.
CATQGTNEQYF
TGTGCCACCCAGGGGACGAACGAGCAGTACTTC
>TRBV7-2|TRBJ2-3|TRBD2|.
CASSPPSGSTDTQYF
TGTGCCAGCAGCCCCCCTAGCGGGAGCACAGATACGCAGTATTTT
>TRBV7-2|TRBJ2-7|.|.
CASSLQRQYEQYF
TGTGCCAGCAGCTTACAAAGACAGTACGAGCAGTACTTC
>TRBV15|TRBJ2-1|.|.
CATSRDSGSYNEQFF
TGTGCCACCAGCAGAGACAGCGGCTCCTACAATGAGCAGTTCTTC
>TRBV7-8|TRBJ2-2|TRBD2|.
CASSWGTSGGTGELFF
TGTGCCAGCAGCTGGGGGACTAGCGGGGGCACCGGGGAGCTGTTTTTT
>TRBV7-9|TRBJ1-4|.|.
CASSLIQGANEKLFF
TGTGCCAGCAGCTTAATTCAGGGTGCTAATGAAAAACTGTTTTTT
>TRBV7-2|TRBJ2-7|.|.
CASSSTGYEQYF
TGTGCCAGCAGCTCAACAGGGTACGAGCAGTACTTC
>TRBV7-2|TRBJ1-5|.|.
CASSLAYSNQPQHF
TGTGCCAGCAGCTTAGCCTATAGCAATCAGCCCCAGCATTTT
>TRBV4-1|TRBJ1-5|.|.
CASSQGATTSNQPQHF
TGCGCCAGCAGCCAAGGCGCGACAACTAGCAATCAGCCCCAGCATTTT
>TRBV11-3|TRBJ2-1|TRBD2|once
CASSFSGRATEQFF
TGTGCCAGCAGCTTCAGCGGGAGGGCCACTGAGCAGTTCTTC
>TRBV7-9|TRBJ1-5|.|.
CASSLNSRQPQHF
TGTGCCAGCAGCTTAAATTCTCGTCAGCCCCAGCATTTT
>TRBV5-6|TRBJ2-7|TRBD1|.
CASSLGQGAREQYF
TGTGCCAGCAGCTTGGGTCAGGGGGCGCGAGAGCAGTACTTC
>TRBV9|TRBJ1-2|TRBD1|few
CASSARGQSYTF
TGTGCCAGCAGCGCCAGGGGGCAAAGCTACACCTTC
>TRBV11-2|TRBJ1-2|.|once
CASSQDRNYGYTF
TGTGCCAGCAGCCAGGACAGAAACTATGGCTACACCTTC
>TRBV9|TRBJ1-3|.|.
CASSLASTNTIYF
TGTGCCAGCAGCTTAGCTTCGACTAACACCATATATTTT